Listed below are T cell receptor beta chains from one sample, sequenced in a study of OX40 agonist ivuxolimab in advanced cancers. Sequenced by immunoSEQ multiplex PCR; TCRdb stores in-frame clones only, minus some. The data contain tens of thousands of clones, roughly 82% of them singletons. The material sequenced was CD4+ or CD8+ T cells sorted from blood, taken in a trial of the OX40 agonist ivuxolimab. These receptors were obtained from an adult with an advanced solid tumor such as melanoma, head and neck, liver or kidney cancer. The CDR3 runs from the conserved cysteine through the conserved F or W. The D gene is left open where the match is weak. For some rows the clone size is stated as once, few or many, or as a class when expanded; others skip it.

abundance	d_gene	j_gene	v_gene	CDR3aa	CDR3nt
NA	NA	TRBJ2-3	TRBV7-2	CASSLESTDTQYF	TGTGCCAGCAGCTTAGAGAGCACAGATACGCAGTATTTT
NA	NA	TRBJ2-1	TRBV2	CASSEGWDNEQFF	TGTGCCAGCAGTGAAGGGTGGGACAATGAGCAGTTCTTC
once	NA	TRBJ1-3	TRBV5-1	CASSLAPGSSGNTIYF	TGCGCCAGCAGCTTGGCCCCGGGAAGCTCTGGAAACACCATATATTTT
NA	NA	TRBJ1-2	TRBV6-6	CASSDPGVDGYTF	TGTGCCAGCAGTGATCCAGGGGTGGATGGCTACACCTTC
NA	NA	TRBJ2-3	TRBV4-3	CASSQGRATDTQYF	TGCGCCAGCAGCCAAGGCAGGGCCACAGATACGCAGTATTTT
NA	NA	TRBJ2-5	TRBV2	CASKGDFQETQYF	TGTGCCAGCAAAGGGGACTTCCAAGAGACCCAGTACTTC
NA	NA	TRBJ1-3	TRBV19	CASSISAGKNSGNTIYF	TGTGCCAGTAGTATATCGGCTGGGAAGAACTCTGGAAACACCATATATTTT
once	NA	TRBJ2-2	TRBV6-5	CASSSYSTGELFF	TGTGCCAGCAGTTCATACTCCACCGGGGAGCTGTTTTTT
NA	TRBD2	TRBJ2-2	TRBV5-1	CASSKTSGGSTGELFF	TGCGCCAGCAGCAAAACTAGCGGGGGGTCGACCGGGGAGCTGTTTTTT
NA	NA	TRBJ1-3	TRBV9	CASSREGSGNTIYF	TGTGCCAGCAGTCGGGAGGGCTCGGGAAACACCATATATTTT
NA	TRBD1	TRBJ1-1	TRBV28	CASRHPGGTEAFF	TGTGCCAGCAGGCATCCAGGGGGCACTGAAGCTTTCTTT
NA	NA	TRBJ2-3	TRBV28	CASSLGGGYTDTQYF	TGTGCCAGCAGTCTAGGGGGGGGGTACACAGATACGCAGTATTTT
once	NA	TRBJ2-3	TRBV9	CASSVVGRVTDTQYF	TGTGCCAGCAGCGTAGTTGGGCGGGTCACAGATACGCAGTATTTT
few	NA	TRBJ1-5	TRBV5-1	CASSPEGQGSNQPQHF	TGCGCCAGCAGCCCGGAGGGGCAGGGTAGCAATCAGCCCCAGCATTTT
few	TRBD2	TRBJ2-7	TRBV7-2	CASSLILAGGPEQYF	TGTGCCAGCAGCTTAATTTTAGCGGGAGGACCCGAGCAGTACTTC
NA	TRBD2	TRBJ2-7	TRBV29-1	CSVPAGGFYEQYF	TGCAGCGTTCCAGCGGGGGGATTCTACGAGCAGTACTTC
NA	NA	TRBJ1-1	TRBV5-1	CASSKMTAMNTEAFF	TGCGCCAGCAGCAAGATGACAGCGATGAACACTGAAGCTTTCTTT
NA	NA	TRBJ1-5	TRBV28	CASITRRGNSNQPQHF	TGTGCCAGCATCACTCGGCGGGGGAATAGCAATCAGCCCCAGCATTTT
NA	NA	TRBJ2-7	TRBV28	CASSLPPGLDEQYF	TGTGCCAGCAGTTTGCCCCCAGGTCTTGACGAGCAGTACTTC
NA	NA	TRBJ2-2	TRBV11-3	CASSSRVAGELFF	TGTGCCAGCAGCTCGAGGGTGGCCGGGGAGCTGTTTTTT
NA	TRBD2	TRBJ2-3	TRBV6-5	CASSYPSGGDTQYF	TGTGCCAGCAGTTACCCTAGCGGGGGGGATACGCAGTATTTT
NA	NA	TRBJ2-7	TRBV28	CASSLRSAAGYEQYF	TGTGCCAGCAGTTTGCGATCGGCCGCGGGTTACGAGCAGTACTTC
NA	NA	TRBJ2-2	TRBV30	CALGQPPNTGELFF	TGTGCCCTAGGACAGCCACCGAACACCGGGGAGCTGTTTTTT
NA	NA	TRBJ1-1	TRBV5-1	CASRPGAPMNTEAFF	TGCGCCAGCCGCCCGGGGGCGCCCATGAACACTGAAGCTTTCTTT
NA	TRBD2	TRBJ2-1	TRBV7-9	CASSPWTSGPYNEQFF	TGTGCCAGCAGCCCCTGGACTAGCGGTCCTTACAATGAGCAGTTCTTC
once	TRBD2	TRBJ2-5	TRBV9	CASSPYSGVQETQYF	TGTGCCAGCAGCCCTTATAGCGGGGTTCAAGAGACCCAGTACTTC
NA	NA	TRBJ2-7	TRBV7-8	CASSLEAGTYEQYF	TGTGCCAGCAGCTTAGAAGCAGGGACCTACGAGCAGTACTTC
NA	NA	TRBJ1-5	TRBV6-5	CASSYQGADSNQPQHF	TGTGCCAGCAGCTACCAAGGGGCGGATAGCAATCAGCCCCAGCATTTT
NA	NA	TRBJ2-3	TRBV19	CASSIGQAHTDTQYF	TGTGCCAGTAGTATAGGACAGGCACACACAGATACGCAGTATTTT